This T cell receptor (beta chain) was observed in a study of T-cell reconstitution after alpha-beta-depleted transplantation in children (dated by TCRdb to the mid-2010s). General notes on the study: T-cell immune reconstitution after TCRalphabeta/CD19-depleted allogeneic hematopoietic cell transplantation in children was quantitatively tracked in the study by means of TCR repertoire profiling. What the work shows at the level of the full study, not this receptor alone: In some patients, the high TCRbeta diversity seen at day 60 was put down to recipient T cells and intrathymic progenitors that had survived conditioning. Hyperexpanded clone frequencies declined over subsequent months; after one year, T-cell counts and TCRbeta diversity were mostly attributed to newly produced T cells. The apparently early recovery of alphabetaT-cell counts about two months after transplant reportedly depended on only several hundred rapidly expanded clones that came from non-depleted graft cells.

Taken from cysteine to phenylalanine, the CDR3 has 19 residues. Of the read, only the CDR3 DNA is kept; its 57 bases are in frame from base 1. CDR1 is given as MGHRA and CDR2 as YSYEKL, both from the germline V gene. V is cut back by 5 bases and J by 7 bases, with 15 bases in the junction unmatched. The sample's treatment or condition label, decoded: allogeneic hematopoietic cell transplantation with graft depleted of TCRalphabeta T cells and CD19 B cells. The transplant recipients were children given TCRalphabeta/CD19-depleted allogeneic hematopoietic cell grafts. This clonotype was counted a few times. Its antigen remains undetermined. Base quality data are lacking; no much larger clone is found one base away. Library preparation used PCR. The sequencer was an Illumina HiSeq 2500. TCR library preparation used molecular barcoding, with unique molecular identifiers applied to normalize quantification of the TCRbeta repertoire. The raw public reads went through TCRdb reprocessing: fastp at Q25, MiXCR clone calling, in-frame beta chains kept. Entries are consolidated by CDR3 protein sequence, retaining the most common genes and DNA. The table for this sample lists around 700,000 distinct CDR3 sequences; approximately 14% of them were counted only once. The ten most abundant clones make up 0.75% to 0.85% of the sample.

The clonotype was recovered from a girl aged 2 to 10 with congenital amegakaryocytic thrombocytopenia, due to receive a stem cell transplant. The rearranged segments are TRBV4-1 and TRBJ2-1, with TRBD2 identical over 15 junction bases. This sample comprised PBMCs, obtained before TCRalphabeta/CD19-depleted stem cell transplant. The DNA sequence reads TGCGCCAGCAGCAATCTCGGACTAGCGGGAGGGCCGGCGCGGAATGAGCAGTTCTTC. It specifies CASSNLGLAGGPARNEQFF.